Presented here are 26 T cell receptor beta chains from one specimen sequenced in a study of blood T cells in healthy people across ages. For the second PCR, which ran for 7 to 11 cycles, a sample-barcoded 5' primer and a J-beta primer mix were used. TCRdb re-called the 5' RACE reads through MiXCR, storing one row per CDR3 protein. The table includes about 570,000 distinct CDR3 sequences, about 25% detected once. The sample comprised blood. The receptors here all came from a woman in her 70s in good health.

The chain combines TRBV5-8 with TRBJ1-2; no clear D gene. V was pared by 4 bases and J by 4 bases, with 14 bases between. This CDR3 contains 14 residues. In germline, CDR1 is SGHTS, CDR2 YDEGEE. CDR3 residues: CASSLGVFGYGYTF. In DNA, the CDR3 is TGTGCCAGCAGCCTCGGGGTTTTCGGCTATGGCTACACCTTC.

The gene calls are TRBV7-2 and TRBJ1-2; D ambiguous. Germline V gives CDR1 SGHTA, CDR2 FQGNSA. The CDR3 totals 14 residues. V gave up 5 bases and J gave up 7 bases, with 17 bases separating them. This chain's CDR3 is CASSAQSGFGGYTF. The CDR3 DNA follows: TGTGCCAGCAGCGCGCAAAGCGGGTTCGGTGGCTACACCTTC. Together with reference TRBV7-2 and TRBJ1-2, the CDR3 gives the full variable domain: GAGVSQSPSNKVTEKGKDVELRCDPISGHTALYWYRQSLGQGLEFLIYFQGNSAPDKSGLPSDRFSAERTGGSVSTLTIQRTQQEDSAVYLCASSAQSGFGGYTFGSGTRLTVV.

This clonotype turned up a few times. The CDR3 sequence is CASSLGLGQPWDGYTF. Here the CDR3 DNA reads TGTGCCAGCAGCTTAGGCCTCGGACAGCCATGGGATGGCTACACCTTC. The chain combines TRBV7-3 with TRBJ1-2, with D possibly being TRBD1 (6 bases). Germline V gives CDR1 SGHTA, CDR2 FQGTGA. This CDR3 is built from 16 residues. Trimming stripped 2 bases from V and 6 bases from J, with 19 bases between.

The gene calls are TRBV20-1 and TRBJ2-5; D possibly corresponds to TRBD2 (5 bases). This CDR3 is built from 13 residues. Germline loops: CDR1 DFQATT, CDR2 SNEGSKA (reference sequence). The V end was cut by 4 bases, the J end by 5 bases, with 14 bases between. The CDR3 sequence is CSAKASKRETQYF. The CDR3 DNA reads as TGCAGTGCTAAGGCTAGTAAGCGGGAGACCCAGTACTTC.

As for this clonotype: The missing conserved phenylalanine or tryptophan at the end of this CDR3 makes a read error likely. CDR3 sequence reads: CASSQGGALEQFS. Here the CDR3 DNA reads TGTGCCAGCAGCCAGGGGGGGGCTCTTGAGCAGTTCTCC. The chain uses TRBV7-2 and TRBJ2-1, with D possibly called TRBD1 or TRBD2 (7 bases each). There are 13 residues in the CDR3. V lost 5 bases, J lost 9 bases, and 14 bases lay in between. The V gene's germline CDR1 is SGHTA and CDR2 FQGNSA.

V and J are TRBV5-1 and TRBJ2-1; 8 bases match TRBD1. Germline assignment: CDR1 SGHRS and CDR2 YFSETQ. The CDR3 loop spans 17 amino acids. The ends lost 0 bases at V and 5 bases at J; junction bases unmatched: 10. The chain's CDR3 is CASSLGGLRQGNNEQFF. The CDR3 nucleotides are TGCGCCAGCAGCTTGGGCGGTCTGAGACAGGGGAACAATGAGCAGTTCTTC.

The J gene is TRBJ2-6, the V gene TRBV4-1, with 7 nucleotides matching TRBD1. V was pared by 4 bases and J by 1 base, with 10 bases of the junction left unmatched. Germline V CDR1 and CDR2: MGHRA, YSYEKL. The CDR3 contains 18 residues. The chain's CDR3 is CASSRQTTGPSGANVLTF. DNA for the CDR3: TGCGCCAGCAGCCGACAAACGACAGGGCCTTCTGGGGCCAACGTCCTGACTTTC.

The chain is built from TRBV6-6 and TRBJ1-1, with a weak D call TRBD1 (5 bases). V was pared by 11 bases and J by 3 bases, with 16 bases between. The CDR3 covers 13 residues. Per germline, CDR1 MNHNY and CDR2 SVGAGI (reference sequence). CDR3 sequence (DNA): TGTGCCGAAAAACAGGACGGAGACACTGAAGCTTTCTTT. This gives the protein CAEKQDGDTEAFF.

This clonotype occurred a few times. V usage is TRBV7-2 and J usage is TRBJ2-1, with D possibly matching TRBD2 (6 bases). The ends were cut back, 3 bases at V and 8 bases at J, with 11 bases in the middle. The germline V gene encodes CDR1 SGHTA and CDR2 FQGNSA. This CDR3 is built from 13 residues. The chain's CDR3 is CASSLVRGHEQFF. The CDR3 nucleotides read TGTGCCAGCAGCTTGGTGCGGGGCCATGAGCAGTTCTTC.

The sample holds a few counts of this clonotype. The chain employs TRBV6-5 and TRBJ1-2; 7 nucleotides line up with TRBD1. The junction had 12 bases not matched to a gene; V was cut back by 4 bases and J by 4 bases. Germline loops: CDR1 MNHEY, CDR2 SVGAGI. There are 16 residues in the CDR3. The CDR3 DNA reads as TGTGCCAGCAGTTCTGGGACGGGACAGCTAGTCTATGGCTACACCTTC. Residues: CASSSGTGQLVYGYTF.

The chain joins TRBV3-1 to TRBJ2-7; TRBD2 matches at 9 bases. Germline loops: CDR1 LGHDT, CDR2 YNNKEL (reference sequence). This CDR3 comprises 19 residues. J gave up 6 bases and V 1 base, and 19 bases lay outside the gene matches. The CDR3 DNA reads as TGTGCCAGCAGCCAAGGCCTAGCGGGGTCATCGGCGCTAAGGTCCGAGCAGTACTTC. Its translation: CASSQGLAGSSALRSEQYF.

This clonotype showed up just a few times. The chain combines TRBV30 with TRBJ2-5; D possibly uses TRBD1 or TRBD2 (5 bases each). The CDR3 consists of 14 residues. CDR1 and CDR2 (germline): GTSNPN, SVGIG (reference sequence). The V end lost 5 bases, the J end lost 3 bases, and 16 bases lay between the germline ends. CDR3 nucleotides: TGTGCCTGGCAAACGGGGACGGTGAAAGAGACCCAGTACTTC. This gives the protein CAWQTGTVKETQYF.

V usage is TRBV7-2 and J usage is TRBJ1-6, with D tentatively TRBD1 (5 bases). The V end was cut by 5 bases, the J end by 7 bases, with 12 bases between. The CDR3 spans 14 residues. Germline V gene sequence: CDR1 SGHTA, CDR2 FQGNSA. The CDR3 region has the DNA TGTGCCAGCAGCGGGGGAGGACACAATTCACCCCTCCACTTT. It yields the protein CASSGGGHNSPLHF.

A note on this clonotype: A read error is possible here, since a much larger clone lies one base away. V usage is TRBV7-8 and J usage is TRBJ1-1; no firm D call. CDR3 size: 16 residues. The V gene's germline CDR1 is SGHVS and CDR2 FQNEAQ. For the CDR3, the DNA is TGTGTCAGCAGCCTCCCGACCGCACCCATGAACACTGAAGCTTTCTTT. As protein: CVSSLPTAPMNTEAFF.

This clonotype showed up many times. V usage is TRBV24-1 and J usage is TRBJ2-7; 8 bases are shared with TRBD1. The CDR3 runs to 15 residues. V lost 5 bases to trimming and J lost 8 bases; unmatched junction nucleotides: 13. Germline CDR1 is KGHDR and CDR2 is SFDVKD. The CDR3 DNA reads TGTGCCACCAGTGGAGGCGGCGGACAGGGTAAAAAGCAGTACTTC. It translates to CATSGGGGQGKKQYF.

The chain couples TRBV29-1 to TRBJ2-1; TRBD1 might be the D (6 bases). The CDR3 consists of 14 residues. Trimming cost V 6 bases and J 2 bases, with 14 bases left between them. Germline CDR1 is SQVTM and CDR2 is ANQGSEA. In DNA form, the CDR3 reads TGCAGCGTCTCCCAACAGGGCCCCTACAATGAGCAGTTCTTC. It encodes CSVSQQGPYNEQFF.

This clonotype was seen at least ten times. The J gene is TRBJ1-1, the V gene TRBV29-1; D gene unclear. The germline V gene encodes CDR1 SQVTM and CDR2 ANQGSEA. The CDR3 covers 11 residues. Trimming removed 6 bases from V and 1 base from J, with 6 bases in between. CDR3 bases: TGCAGCGTGTCCGAGAACACTGAAGCTTTCTTT. This gives the protein CSVSENTEAFF.

There are a few counts of this clonotype. This chain joins TRBV7-9 and TRBJ2-6; D tentatively reads TRBD1 or TRBD2 (6 bases each). Trimming removed 7 bases at V and 0 bases at J, with 10 bases between. CDR1 SEHNR and CDR2 FQNEAQ come from the germline V gene (reference sequence). The CDR3 has 15 residues. The CDR3 DNA sequence: TGTGCCAGCATCGGAGGGGGCTCTGGGGCCAACGTCCTGACTTTC. Its translation: CASIGGGSGANVLTF.

The chain couples TRBV6-2 or TRBV6-3 to TRBJ2-5; possibly TRBD1 for D (5 bases). Germline values: CDR1 MNHEY, CDR2 SVGEGT. The CDR3 totals 13 residues. The V gene lost 6 bases and the J gene lost 7 bases, with 15 bases spanning the gap. The CDR3 sequence: CASRGGATGTQYF. The CDR3 nucleotides read TGTGCCAGCAGAGGTGGGGCGACGGGGACCCAGTACTTC.

This clonotype was detected only a few times. The genes are TRBV4-3 and TRBJ2-7; D possibly corresponds to TRBD2 (5 bases). CDR3 length: 14 residues. CDR1 and CDR2 from the germline V gene are LGHNA and YSLEER. Trimming took off 2 bases at V and 1 base at J, with 9 bases between the two ends. CDR3 protein: CASSQLSGSYEQYF. As DNA, the CDR3 is TGCGCCAGCAGCCAATTAAGCGGTTCCTACGAGCAGTACTTC.

This clonotype has a handful of counts. The chain carries TRBV7-2 and TRBJ2-1, with a possible D match to TRBD2 (5 bases). This CDR3 comprises 15 residues. CDR1 SGHTA and CDR2 FQGNSA come from the germline V gene. Trimming removed 1 base at V and 7 bases at J, with 14 bases between. The CDR3 DNA follows: TGTGCCAGCAGCTTAGTAGCTAGCCCGCTTAATGAGCAGTTCTTC. Protein: CASSLVASPLNEQFF.

The gene calls are TRBV20-1 and TRBJ1-1; the match to TRBD1 covers 11 bases. The CDR3 extends over 13 amino acids. The V gene end was trimmed by 6 bases and the J gene end by 4 bases; junction bases not matched to a gene: 4. The germline V gene encodes CDR1 DFQATT and CDR2 SNEGSKA (reference sequence). The CDR3 here is CSAQGQGVTEAFF. The CDR3 bases are TGCAGTGCGCAGGGACAGGGGGTCACTGAAGCTTTCTTT.

In its sample, this clonotype was seen a few times. The gene calls are TRBV6-5 and TRBJ2-2; D is undetermined. The CDR3 runs 13 residues. Germline V gives CDR1 MNHEY, CDR2 SVGAGI. V gave up 7 bases and J gave up 5 bases, with 11 bases separating them. The CDR3 DNA sequence: TGTGCCAGCACCAGTGTGTTTACCGGGGAGCTGTTTTTT. Encoded protein: CASTSVFTGELFF.

Comments on this clonotype: At one boundary the junction diverges from the germline segment, which might be a read error. The genes are TRBV5-5 and TRBJ2-5; 8 nucleotides agree with TRBD2. The germline V gene encodes CDR1 SGHKS and CDR2 YYEKEE (reference sequence). CDR3 size: 16 residues. The DNA of the CDR3 is TGTGCCGGCAGCTTTTTACCTAGCGGGTACCAAGAGACCCAGTACTTC. Translated, it gives CAGSFLPSGYQETQYF.

The V and J genes are TRBV12-3 or TRBV12-4 and TRBJ2-3; TRBD2 might be the D (6 bases). V lost 1 base to trimming and J lost 0 bases, with 8 bases between them. The CDR3 consists of 15 residues. The CDR3 DNA is TGTGCCAGCAGTTTAGTCGGGACTAGCACAGATACGCAGTATTTT. This translates into CASSLVGTSTDTQYF.

The chain employs TRBV28 and TRBJ2-3; D is possibly TRBD1 (5 bases). This CDR3 is 17 amino acids long. The germline CDR1 and CDR2 sequences are MDHEN and SYDVKM. Trimming cost V 5 bases and J 0 bases, with 18 bases left between them. This chain's CDR3 is CASSLTYRRTSTDTQYF. The CDR3 nucleotides read TGTGCCAGCAGTCTAACCTACAGGAGAACTAGCACAGATACGCAGTATTTT.